Listed below are T cell receptor beta chains from one sample, sequenced in a study of cytomegalovirus exposure and HLA in healthy donors. Here immunoSEQ multiplex PCR was the method, and the copy in TCRdb shows in-frame clones only, minus some. The data contain about 200,000 clones, roughly 13% of them singletons. Sequenced material: PBMCs. These receptor sequences come from a man between 50 and 59 years old in good health and CMV-seropositive. CDR3s include the opening cysteine and the closing phenylalanine or tryptophan. D genes are given only for firm matches. Size values are once, few and many counts, or a class for expanded clones, and some rows have none.

V	J	D	size	length	CDR3	DNA
TRBV9	TRBJ2-5	TRBD2	few	16	CASSPPSGGYQETQYF	TGTGCCAGCAGCCCCCCTAGCGGGGGGTACCAAGAGACCCAGTACTTC
TRBV19	TRBJ1-1	.	.	12	CASRSPLRGAFF	TGTGCCAGTAGATCACCCCTTAGAGGGGCTTTCTTT
TRBV20-1	TRBJ1-2	TRBD1	few	11	CSTGTGLSLTF	TGCAGTACTGGGACAGGGCTTTCTCTCACCTTC
TRBV6-5	TRBJ2-5	.	.	13	CARSGSYQETQYF	TGTGCCAGAAGCGGATCCTACCAAGAGACCCAGTACTTC
TRBV2	TRBJ2-5	TRBD2	.	15	CASSAGTSTQETQYF	TGTGCCAGCAGTGCCGGGACTAGCACCCAAGAGACCCAGTACTTC
TRBV19	TRBJ2-1	.	.	14	CASRKILGNKEQFF	TGTGCCAGTAGGAAAATACTAGGGAATAAGGAGCAGTTCTTC
TRBV7-2	TRBJ2-6	.	.	17	CASSLWPGMAGANVLTF	TGTGCCAGCAGCTTGTGGCCAGGCATGGCGGGGGCCAACGTCCTGACTTTC
TRBV18	TRBJ1-1	.	.	13	CASSDGQNTEAFF	TGTGCCAGCTCAGACGGACAGAACACTGAAGCTTTCTTT
TRBV7-7	TRBJ1-5	.	few	14	CASSWVGPNQPQHF	TGTGCTAGCAGCTGGGTGGGGCCCAATCAGCCCCAGCATTTT
TRBV4-3	TRBJ1-2	TRBD1	few	14	CASSPGQEFYGYTF	TGCGCCAGCAGCCCCGGACAGGAATTCTATGGCTACACCTTC
TRBV12-1	TRBJ1-1	.	.	9	CAFPGGAFF	TGTGCCTTCCCCGGAGGAGCTTTCTTT
TRBV9	TRBJ2-5	.	.	15	CASSGGVTVFETQYF	TGTGCCAGCAGCGGCGGTGTGACAGTTTTCGAGACCCAGTACTTC
TRBV30	TRBJ1-2	TRBD1	.	14	CAWSSGQGGYGYTF	TGTGCCTGGAGTTCAGGACAGGGGGGCTATGGCTACACCTTC
TRBV20-1	TRBJ1-2	.	.	11	CSASQGGGYTF	TGCAGTGCTAGCCAGGGCGGTGGCTACACCTTC
TRBV9	TRBJ1-1	.	few	13	CASSVQGHTEAFF	TGTGCCAGCAGCGTACAGGGGCACACTGAAGCTTTCTTT
TRBV6-5	TRBJ1-1	.	.	14	CASSYSYGDTEAFF	TGTGCCAGCAGTTACTCCTACGGGGACACTGAAGCTTTCTTT
TRBV19	TRBJ1-5	TRBD1	.	16	CASSKTSGQFNQPQHF	TGTGCCAGTAGTAAGACCTCGGGACAGTTCAATCAGCCCCAGCATTTT
TRBV5-1	TRBJ1-2	.	few	13	CASSGGTHYGYTF	TGCGCCAGCAGCGGCGGCACCCACTATGGCTACACCTTC
TRBV15	TRBJ2-3	TRBD2	.	16	CATSGRLAGGRDTQYF	TGTGCCACCAGCGGGAGACTAGCGGGGGGTAGGGATACGCAGTATTTT
TRBV25-1	TRBJ1-5	.	few	14	CASSGTANHQPQHF	TGTGCCAGCAGTGGCACAGCAAACCATCAGCCCCAGCATTTT
TRBV11-3	TRBJ2-1	TRBD1	.	16	CASSPLLGQGPDEQFF	TGTGCCAGCAGCCCTTTGCTGGGACAGGGACCTGATGAGCAGTTCTTC
TRBV27	TRBJ2-5	.	few	14	CASSMAGYQETQYF	TGTGCCAGCAGTATGGCGGGGTACCAAGAGACCCAGTACTTC
TRBV6-6	TRBJ2-3	TRBD2	.	15	CASSTGGVSTDTQYF	TGTGCCAGCAGTACCGGGGGGGTGAGCACAGATACGCAGTATTTT
TRBV4-2	TRBJ2-4	TRBD2	few	16	CASSQDFSGGADRQYF	TGTGCCAGCAGCCAAGATTTTAGCGGGGGGGCGGATCGCCAGTACTTC
TRBV4-2	TRBJ1-1	.	.	17	CASSQDPGGRRSTEAFF	TGTGCCAGCAGCCAAGATCCGGGCGGGCGGAGGAGCACTGAAGCTTTCTTT
TRBV6-1	TRBJ2-1	.	.	13	CASSNRDYNEQFF	TGTGCCAGCAGCAACAGGGACTACAATGAGCAGTTCTTC
TRBV7-9	TRBJ1-1	.	.	15	CASSAPRGRNTEAFF	TGTGCCAGCAGCGCACCAAGAGGGAGGAACACTGAAGCTTTCTTT
TRBV7-3	TRBJ2-5	.	.	13	CASSTTHTETQYF	TGTGCCAGCAGCACAACACATACAGAGACCCAGTACTTC
TRBV27	TRBJ2-3	TRBD1	few	15	CASSLFRGIRDTQYF	TGTGCCAGCAGTTTATTCAGGGGGATAAGAGATACGCAGTATTTT
TRBV28	TRBJ1-2	.	few	13	CASQTAANYGYTF	TGTGCCAGCCAAACAGCAGCTAACTATGGCTACACCTTC
TRBV27	TRBJ1-1	TRBD1	.	14	CASSFGTANTEAFF	TGTGCCAGCAGTTTCGGGACAGCAAACACTGAAGCTTTCTTT
TRBV5-1	TRBJ2-3	TRBD2	few	16	CASSLKAGGSTDTQYF	TGCGCCAGCAGCTTGAAAGCGGGGGGTAGCACAGATACGCAGTATTTT
TRBV11-2	TRBJ2-7	.	.	15	CASSSVGRIPYEQYF	TGTGCCAGCAGCTCCGTTGGCAGGATCCCCTACGAGCAGTACTTC
TRBV6-6	TRBJ2-1	TRBD2	.	14	CASSAGTSGRQQFF	TGTGCCAGCAGTGCCGGGACTAGCGGGCGTCAGCAGTTCTTC
TRBV7-9	TRBJ2-5	.	few	13	CASSGGYLETQYF	TGTGCCAGCAGCGGGGGGTATTTGGAGACCCAGTACTTC
TRBV5-4	TRBJ1-2	.	few	16	CASSRPRDTHNYGYTF	TGTGCCAGCAGCAGACCCCGGGACACCCATAACTATGGCTACACCTTC
TRBV5-6	TRBJ2-5	.	.	16	CASSPGNTRSLATQYF	TGTGCCAGCAGCCCGGGAAACACCCGGTCATTGGCGACCCAGTACTTC
TRBV19	TRBJ2-7	.	few	15	CASSIQLLSSYEQYF	TGTGCCAGTAGTATACAACTTTTAAGCTCCTACGAGCAGTACTTC
TRBV29-1	TRBJ2-3	.	few	12	CSAKVATDTQYF	TGCAGCGCAAAAGTGGCCACAGATACGCAGTATTTT
TRBV6-6	TRBJ2-1	.	few	13	CASSDGTTNEQFF	TGTGCCAGCAGTGACGGGACAACAAATGAGCAGTTCTTC
TRBV27	TRBJ1-1	.	few	16	CASSLLGFTPGTEAFF	TGTGCCAGCAGTTTACTGGGTTTTACCCCGGGGACTGAAGCTTTCTTT
TRBV6-6	TRBJ1-6	.	.	14	CASSVTENNSPLHF	TGTGCCAGCAGCGTAACAGAGAATAATTCACCCCTCCACTTT
TRBV6-5	TRBJ2-6	.	.	16	CASSYFSGSGANVLTF	TGTGCCAGCAGTTACTTTTCAGGCTCTGGGGCCAACGTCCTGACTTTC
TRBV6-5	TRBJ1-2	TRBD1	.	14	CASSPQGASYGYTF	TGTGCCAGCAGTCCACAGGGGGCCAGCTATGGCTACACCTTC
TRBV5-1	TRBJ1-1	.	.	12	CASSLSTTEAFF	TGCGCCAGCAGCTTGTCGACTACTGAAGCTTTCTTT
TRBV5-1	TRBJ2-1	.	few	15	CASSSLGGFYNEQFF	TGCGCCAGCAGCAGCCTGGGGGGTTTTTACAATGAGCAGTTCTTC
TRBV19	TRBJ2-1	TRBD2	.	15	CASSTLAGLYNEQFF	TGTGCCAGTAGTACCCTAGCGGGTCTTTACAATGAGCAGTTCTTC
TRBV19	TRBJ2-3	.	few	15	CASSIGQISTDTQYF	TGTGCCAGTAGTATTGGCCAAATTAGCACAGATACGCAGTATTTT
TRBV4-1	TRBJ2-3	.	.	16	CASSQDGGLSTDTQYF	TGCGCCAGCAGCCAAGATGGCGGTCTAAGCACAGATACGCAGTATTTT
TRBV2	TRBJ1-4	.	few	15	CASSEWGGGHPKLFF	TGTGCCAGCAGTGAATGGGGGGGCGGCCACCCGAAACTGTTTTTT
TRBV28	TRBJ1-5	.	.	13	CASGGLSNQPQHF	TGTGCCAGCGGAGGTTTGAGCAATCAGCCCCAGCATTTT
TRBV30	TRBJ1-6	TRBD1	.	19	CAWTGTDRRGSSYNSPLHF	TGTGCCTGGACAGGGACAGATCGAAGGGGTAGCTCCTATAATTCACCCCTCCACTTT
TRBV9	TRBJ1-2	.	.	13	CASSVGVDYGYTF	TGTGCCAGCAGCGTCGGGGTTGACTATGGCTACACCTTC
TRBV23-1	TRBJ2-1	.	.	16	CASSQSGVGPYNEQFF	TGCGCCAGCAGTCAATCAGGGGTAGGCCCCTACAATGAGCAGTTCTTC
TRBV5-1	TRBJ2-7	TRBD1	.	16	CASSRTLTGGAYEQYF	TGCGCCAGCAGCAGGACCTTAACAGGGGGCGCGTACGAGCAGTACTTC
TRBV6-1	TRBJ1-1	.	few	11	CASSEATSAFF	TGTGCCAGCAGTGAAGCGACATCGGCTTTCTTT
TRBV5-4	TRBJ2-2	.	.	14	CASRRSLNTGELFF	TGTGCCAGCCGGAGGTCTCTAAACACCGGGGAGCTGTTTTTT
TRBV6-5	TRBJ1-4	TRBD1	few	12	CASSWDREKLFF	TGTGCCAGCAGTTGGGACAGGGAAAAACTGTTTTTT
TRBV11-3	TRBJ2-1	TRBD2	.	16	CASSFGTSGAYNEQFF	TGTGCCAGCAGCTTTGGGACTAGCGGCGCCTACAATGAGCAGTTCTTC